This TCR beta chain is from a study of a mutant IDH1 vaccine in newly diagnosed glioma. Generated by immunoSEQ multiplex PCR, the TCRdb table keeps only in-frame clones and is missing some. The sample lists about 68,000 clones; 79% were seen once. V was clipped by 4 bases and J by 0 bases, with 12 bases between them. Germline V gene data show CDR1 as MGHRA and CDR2 as YSYEKL. The CDR3 has 15 amino acids. Stated time point: baseline, week 1 (first vaccination visit). The treatment denotes: pre-vaccination baseline after standard-of-care therapy. This receptor was taken from a man over 45 with glioma. Sequencing was performed on PBMCs, taken from a glioma patient treated with radiotherapy, temozolomide or both. The rearrangement links TRBV4-1 to TRBJ1-1; D remains unclear. The CDR3 here is CASSRALMMNTEAFF. The CDR3 coding sequence is TGCGCCAGCAGCCGGGCCCTTATGATGAACACTGAAGCTTTCTTT.